This T cell receptor (beta chain) is from a study of identical twins. Findings and limits, study-wide: Zero-insertion analyses were open to partial confounding by invariant MAIT and iNKT cells. Cord blood's abundant beta clonotypes had fewer insertions, unlike memory repertoires.

CDR1 and CDR2 from the germline V gene are KGHSH and LQKENI. The germline V and J ends were trimmed by 0 bases and 8 bases, with 10 bases remaining between them. This CDR3 region has 14 residues. TCRdb called the 5' RACE reads again in MiXCR, with one record for every CDR3 protein. The repertoire includes around 960,000 distinct CDR3 sequences, 12% of them detected once, and around 1.5% sits in the top ten. Remarks on this clonotype: Its specificity is unknown.

The same data also contributed to another study, on yellow fever vaccine responses in identical twins.

Sequencing input: PBMCs. The V gene is TRBV18, the J gene TRBJ1-4, with D tentatively TRBD1 (6 bases). The TCR comes from a woman under 30 in good health. The CDR3 protein is CASSPPSDREKLFF. CDR3 coding DNA: TGTGCCAGCTCACCACCATCGGACAGAGAAAAACTGTTTTTT.